This T cell receptor beta chain was documented in a study of T cell responses to AZD1222 COVID-19 vaccine. A remark on this clone: Its specificity is not known.

This CDR3 has 13 amino acids. Looked up from germline, CDR1 is SGHTA and CDR2 is FQGNSA. V was clipped by 6 bases and J by 5 bases, with 11 bases between them. Sequencing was performed with immunoSEQ multiplex PCR; in TCRdb, only in-frame clones are kept and a portion is missing. Of about 120,000 clones listed, just over 85% were seen once; the top ten hold over 7.5%. Study-wide results and limits: At study baseline, merely more than 5 AZD1222 recipients were seropositive. The peak T cell response came first, and repertoires were sampled only after it. Two AZD1222 administrations were followed by greater Spike-specific TCR breadth and depth. As reported, nearly half of all spike-specific TCRs target variant regions that are unmutated.

The receptor comes from an adult in good health. The specimen comprised peripheral blood, sampled on day 0 of AZD1222 vaccination. The V call is TRBV7-2, the J call TRBJ1-5; D unclear. The CDR3 spells CASRLGSDQPQHF. CDR3 in DNA: TGTGCCAGCAGGTTGGGCTCGGATCAGCCCCAGCATTTT.